Listed below are T cell receptor beta chains from one sample, sequenced in a study of cytomegalovirus exposure and HLA in healthy donors. Profiled with immunoSEQ multiplex PCR; TCRdb holds only in-frame clones, not every one. The sample contains 95,000 to 150,000 clones, more than 70% of which appear only once. The sequencing input was PBMCs. The receptors were sampled from a man aged 50 to 59 in good health and CMV-seronegative. The CDR3 runs from the conserved cysteine through the conserved F or W. The D gene is left open where the match is weak. Clone size appears in some rows only: once, few, many, or a class for an expanded clone.

d_gene	v_gene	j_gene	abundance	CDR3aa	CDR3nt
NA	TRBV7-3	TRBJ2-3	NA	CASSLKGRTGTSTDTQYF	TGTGCCAGCAGCTTAAAAGGTAGAACGGGGACTAGCACAGATACGCAGTATTTT
TRBD2	TRBV7-2	TRBJ2-1	NA	CASSLVAGGLSWVQFF	TGTGCCAGCAGCTTAGTCGCGGGAGGTCTTTCGTGGGTGCAGTTCTTC
TRBD1	TRBV19	TRBJ1-1	NA	CASLSRGGTGASGTEAFF	TGTGCCAGTCTCAGCCGGGGTGGGACAGGGGCTAGTGGCACTGAAGCTTTCTTT
NA	TRBV10-3	TRBJ1-2	NA	CAISPDSNYGYTF	TGTGCCATCAGTCCTGACAGTAACTATGGCTACACCTTC
NA	TRBV18	TRBJ1-3	NA	CASSPPLRGSGNTIYF	TGTGCCAGCTCACCACCGTTAAGAGGGTCCGGAAACACCATATATTTT
NA	TRBV7-2	TRBJ1-2	NA	CASSLKGGEGYGYTF	TGTGCCAGCAGCTTAAAAGGGGGGGAAGGCTATGGCTACACCTTC
NA	TRBV27	TRBJ2-7	NA	CASSQTTEPYEQYF	TGTGCCAGCAGCCAAACAACAGAACCCTACGAGCAGTACTTC
NA	TRBV11-2	TRBJ2-7	NA	CASSSFYEQYF	TGTGCCAGCAGCTCTTTCTACGAGCAGTACTTC
NA	TRBV11-2	TRBJ2-7	NA	CASSLHGTSYEQYF	TGTGCCAGCAGCTTACACGGTACCTCCTACGAGCAGTACTTC
NA	TRBV12-5	TRBJ1-5	NA	CASGPGLPNQPQHF	TGTGCTAGTGGTCCGGGACTGCCAAATCAGCCCCAGCATTTT
TRBD1	TRBV2	TRBJ1-2	NA	CASSEGTGGYGYTF	TGTGCCAGCAGTGAGGGGACAGGGGGCTATGGCTACACCTTC
NA	TRBV4-1	TRBJ2-7	NA	CASSQEIRIAVVEQYF	TGCGCCAGCAGCCAAGAGATCCGAATAGCGGTCGTGGAGCAGTACTTC
NA	TRBV7-7	TRBJ2-2	NA	CASSLERTGELFF	TGTGCTAGCAGCTTAGAGCGGACCGGGGAGCTGTTTTTT
NA	TRBV15	TRBJ1-3	NA	CATSRDIGRDTIYF	TGTGCCACCAGCAGAGATATAGGCAGGGACACCATATATTTT
TRBD1	TRBV9	TRBJ2-2	NA	CASSVTGQGFTGELFF	TGTGCCAGCAGCGTAACCGGACAGGGTTTCACCGGGGAGCTGTTTTTT
NA	TRBV4-1	TRBJ2-3	NA	CASSQDHYTQYF	TGCGCCAGCAGCCAAGATCACTACACGCAGTATTTT
NA	TRBV7-3	TRBJ2-2	NA	CASSPRGESTGELFF	TGTGCCAGCAGCCCCAGGGGGGAGAGCACCGGGGAGCTGTTTTTT
TRBD2	TRBV7-2	TRBJ2-5	NA	CASSLALAGKRTQYF	TGTGCCAGCAGCTTAGCACTAGCGGGGAAGAGAACCCAGTACTTC
TRBD2	TRBV6-6	TRBJ2-1	NA	CASSSGGWYEQFF	TGTGCCAGCAGTTCGGGGGGTTGGTATGAGCAGTTCTTC
TRBD1	TRBV6-1	TRBJ1-4	NA	CASSEVAGQGDGEKLFF	TGTGCCAGCAGTGAAGTTGCGGGACAGGGAGACGGTGAAAAACTGTTTTTT
NA	TRBV4-2	TRBJ2-2	NA	CASSQMKVSQNTGELFF	TGTGCCAGCAGCCAAATGAAGGTTAGCCAGAACACCGGGGAGCTGTTTTTT
NA	TRBV5-4	TRBJ2-2	few	CASNLLLRRGSNTGELFF	TGTGCCAGCAACCTCCTACTCCGAAGGGGGTCTAACACCGGGGAGCTGTTTTTT
TRBD2	TRBV11-2	TRBJ2-7	NA	CASSLGGGSYEQYF	TGTGCCAGCAGCTTAGGCGGGGGTTCCTACGAGCAGTACTTC
TRBD1	TRBV28	TRBJ1-2	NA	CASSQRTGLGGYTF	TGTGCCAGCAGTCAGCGGACAGGGCTCGGGGGCTACACCTTC
NA	TRBV5-1	TRBJ1-4	NA	CASSLGGLNEKLFF	TGCGCCAGCAGCTTGGGGGGACTCAATGAAAAACTGTTTTTT
NA	TRBV19	TRBJ1-1	NA	CASRAPGMNTEAFF	TGTGCCAGTAGGGCGCCGGGGATGAACACTGAAGCTTTCTTT
TRBD2	TRBV10-3	TRBJ2-1	NA	CATTLAGGFNEQFF	TGTGCCACCACGCTAGCGGGAGGATTCAATGAGCAGTTCTTC
NA	TRBV6-5	TRBJ2-1	few	CASSYIGEQFF	TGTGCCAGCAGTTACATCGGTGAGCAGTTCTTC
NA	TRBV5-1	TRBJ2-7	NA	CASSLVQNYEQYF	TGCGCCAGCAGCTTGGTGCAGAACTACGAGCAGTACTTC
TRBD2	TRBV6-5	TRBJ2-5	NA	CARSYPGTSGGETQYF	TGTGCCCGCAGTTACCCCGGGACTAGCGGAGGGGAGACCCAGTACTTC
TRBD2	TRBV15	TRBJ2-7	NA	CATSRDVAGAYEQYF	TGTGCCACCAGCAGAGATGTAGCGGGAGCCTACGAGCAGTACTTC
TRBD2	TRBV12-5	TRBJ2-1	NA	CASGLGGGPLRNEQFF	TGTGCTAGTGGTTTGGGGGGGGGACCCCTAAGGAATGAGCAGTTCTTC
NA	TRBV15	TRBJ2-1	NA	CATSRDEAIRGNEQFF	TGTGCCACCAGCAGAGATGAGGCGATTCGCGGCAATGAGCAGTTCTTC
NA	TRBV5-5	TRBJ1-4	NA	CASSLQNEKLFF	TGTGCCAGCAGCTTGCAGAATGAAAAACTGTTTTTT
NA	TRBV11-3	TRBJ1-1	NA	CASSFSTNTEAFF	TGTGCCAGCAGCTTTTCAACTAACACTGAAGCTTTCTTT
NA	TRBV5-1	TRBJ2-1	NA	CASSLESSGYNEQFF	TGCGCCAGCAGCTTGGAATCGTCCGGCTACAATGAGCAGTTCTTC
NA	TRBV5-1	TRBJ2-5	NA	CASSPGDPWAQYF	TGCGCCAGCAGCCCAGGTGATCCATGGGCCCAGTACTTC
TRBD2	TRBV19	TRBJ2-5	NA	CASSISAGGGETQYF	TGTGCCAGTAGTATTTCAGCGGGAGGGGGAGAGACCCAGTACTTC
TRBD2	TRBV7-2	TRBJ2-1	few	CASSLSSSGRVLGNEQFF	TGTGCCAGCAGCTTAAGTAGTAGCGGGAGGGTCCTAGGCAATGAGCAGTTCTTC
TRBD1	TRBV30	TRBJ1-6	NA	CAWNRGSSYNSPLHF	TGTGCCTGGAACAGGGGTAGCTCCTATAATTCACCCCTCCACTTT
NA	TRBV10-3	TRBJ2-3	NA	CAISDPGLQRKDTQYF	TGTGCCATCAGTGACCCGGGGTTGCAGCGAAAGGATACGCAGTATTTT
NA	TRBV29-1	TRBJ2-1	NA	CSGRQIYYNEQFF	TGCAGCGGGAGACAGATTTACTACAATGAGCAGTTCTTC
TRBD1	TRBV27	TRBJ1-2	NA	CASKPRDRVPNGYTF	TGTGCCAGCAAACCCCGGGACAGGGTCCCCAATGGCTACACCTTC
TRBD2	TRBV7-2	TRBJ2-3	once	CASSLRGAGGQDTQYF	TGTGCCAGCAGCCTGCGGGGAGCGGGGGGGCAAGATACGCAGTATTTT
NA	TRBV30	TRBJ2-3	NA	CAWSDLGGGDTQYF	TGTGCCTGGAGTGATCTAGGGGGGGGAGATACGCAGTATTTT
TRBD1	TRBV27	TRBJ2-7	NA	CASSLLAPDRVRYF	TGTGCCAGCAGTTTATTGGCCCCCGACAGGGTTCGGTACTTC
NA	TRBV6-1	TRBJ1-6	NA	CASSRLRNSPLHF	TGTGCCAGCAGCCGACTAAGGAATTCACCCCTCCACTTT
NA	TRBV5-1	TRBJ1-4	once	CASSLDLGGDWIF	TGCGCCAGCAGCTTGGATCTCGGGGGGGACTGGATTTTT
NA	TRBV19	TRBJ1-5	NA	CASSISTGIVGQPQHF	TGTGCCAGTAGTATTTCGACAGGCATAGTCGGGCAGCCCCAGCATTTT
NA	TRBV28	TRBJ2-5	NA	CASRVQGGETQYF	TGTGCCAGCAGGGTACAGGGCGGAGAGACCCAGTACTTC
NA	TRBV7-6	TRBJ1-3	once	CASSLAQSDVDIYF	TGTGCCAGCAGCTTAGCTCAGAGCGACGTCGACATATATTTT
TRBD2	TRBV5-4	TRBJ2-1	NA	CASSLETSGRNEQFF	TGTGCCAGCAGCTTGGAGACTAGCGGGAGGAATGAGCAGTTCTTC
TRBD2	TRBV27	TRBJ2-3	NA	CASSSRQTSSGEGRDTQYF	TGTGCCAGCAGCTCACGTCAAACATCTAGCGGGGAAGGAAGAGATACGCAGTATTTT
TRBD2	TRBV28	TRBJ2-7	NA	CASSSLAGGPDEQYF	TGTGCCAGCAGTTCTCTAGCGGGAGGGCCCGACGAGCAGTACTTC
NA	TRBV29-1	TRBJ1-1	NA	CSVAVMNTEAFF	TGCAGCGTTGCAGTCATGAACACTGAAGCTTTCTTT
TRBD2	TRBV27	TRBJ2-1	NA	CASSLLGTSGRVYSYNEQFF	TGTGCCAGCAGTTTATTAGGGACTAGCGGGAGGGTCTACTCCTACAATGAGCAGTTCTTC
NA	TRBV12-2	TRBJ1-3	NA	CASRLKQGGGNTIYF	TGTGCAAGTCGCTTGAAACAGGGGGGCGGAAACACCATATATTTT